The 7 T cell receptor beta chains below come from one sample, sequenced in a study of blood T cell repertoires in COVID-19. The repertoire was sequenced with immunoSEQ multiplex PCR; TCRdb's copy has only in-frame clones and lacks some. The sample shows around 140,000 clones, around 89% of them seen only once. Material for sequencing was peripheral blood. The source of these receptors is a man aged 65-85 years with active COVID-19.

This sequence joins TRBV5-1 and TRBJ1-1, with TRBD1 matching over 7 bases. V shed 0 bases, J shed 0 bases, and the junction held 5 bases outside the gene matches. CDR1 SGHRS and CDR2 YFSETQ come from the germline V gene. The CDR3 runs to 16 residues. In DNA, the CDR3 is TGCGCCAGCAGCTTGGAAGGACAGGCCCTGAACACTGAAGCTTTCTTT. The encoded protein is CASSLEGQALNTEAFF.

This sequence joins TRBV28 and TRBJ1-1, with a weak D call TRBD1 (6 bases). Trimming stripped 2 bases from V and 10 bases from J, with 14 bases between. The CDR3 runs 13 residues. From germline, CDR1 is MDHEN and CDR2 SYDVKM. The CDR3 spells CASSLEAGARAFF. For the CDR3, the DNA is TGTGCCAGCAGTTTAGAGGCGGGGGCGCGAGCTTTCTTT. The full variable domain, its missing parts supplied by reference TRBV28 and TRBJ1-1, is DVKVTQSSRYLVKRTGEKVFLECVQDMDHENMFWYRQDPGLGLRLIYFSYDVKMKEKGDIPEGYSVSREKKERFSLILESASTNQTSMYLCASSLEAGARAFFGQGTRLTVV.

This clone was counted between two and nine times. The chain has TRBV11-3 and TRBJ2-1; 14 bases match TRBD2. Trimming at V came to 0 bases and at J to 10 bases, leaving 5 bases not matched to a gene. The CDR3 totals 16 residues. Germline V lookup: CDR1 SGHNT, CDR2 YENEEA. CDR3 amino acids: CASSLEGLAGAREQFF. The CDR3 region has the DNA TGTGCCAGCAGCTTAGAGGGACTAGCGGGAGCACGGGAGCAGTTCTTC.

V gene TRBV4-3 combines with J gene TRBJ2-1, with 8 bases fitting TRBD1. CDR3 size: 14 residues. Germline CDR1 LGHNA, CDR2 YSLEER. V shed 0 bases and J 8 bases; nucleotides not matched to a gene: 3. CDR3 sequence: CASSQEGQAHEQFF. In nucleotides, the CDR3 is TGCGCCAGCAGCCAAGAGGGACAGGCCCATGAGCAGTTCTTC.

This clone came up a few times. The rearrangement links TRBV12-3 or TRBV12-4 to TRBJ1-6; D is ambiguous. The CDR3 has 13 amino acids. V lost 3 bases to trimming and J lost 9 bases, with 9 bases between them. The CDR3 protein is CASSFSAGSPLHF. The CDR3 DNA follows: TGTGCCAGCAGTTTCTCGGCGGGTTCACCCCTCCACTTT.

J is TRBJ2-7 and V is TRBV27, with 10 bases matching TRBD2. Germline CDR1 is MNHEY and CDR2 is SMNVEV (reference sequence). J was trimmed by 0 bases and V by 4 bases; bases with no gene match: 3. The CDR3 spans 15 residues. The DNA of the CDR3 is TGTGCCAGCAGTTCCGAGCGGGAGGGCTCCTACGAGCAGTACTTC. It is translated as CASSSEREGSYEQYF.

The chain joins TRBV6-2 or TRBV6-3 to TRBJ2-1, with a tentative D call TRBD2 (7 bases). Trimming cost V 4 bases and J 1 base, with 11 bases left between them. The CDR3 has 15 amino acids. The germline V gene has CDR1 MNHEY and CDR2 SVGEGT. The CDR3 region has the DNA TGTGCCAGCAGTTCAGGGGAGGGGTCCTACAATGAGCAGTTCTTC. The encoded protein is CASSSGEGSYNEQFF.